This T cell receptor beta chain was retrieved from a study of T-cell memory formation after mild COVID-19 (TCRdb year 2021). For the study in its entirety: TCR sequence clusters from the two donors were largely donor specific. T-cell clones expanding and contracting after mild COVID-19 in a couple of donors were tracked by longitudinal TCRalpha and TCRbeta repertoire sequencing. The cohort was made up of two young adult volunteers, one female and one male, who were previously healthy.

For CDR1 and CDR2, the germline V gene (reference sequence) lists SEHNR and FQNEAQ. Trimming accounts for 3 bases at V and 0 bases at J, while the number of junction bases matched to no gene is 2. From cysteine to phenylalanine, the CDR3 is 15 amino acids long. The DNA shown is the 45-base CDR3, in frame from base 1. Details on this clonotype: There is no known antigen for this receptor. No base quality information exists; no much larger clone differs at one position.

Broader findings and caveats from the paper: Some responding clones were found in pre-infection memory, which suggests that pre-existing cross-reactive memory T cells took part in the SARS-CoV-2 response. The study included only two mild cases, and larger cohorts that include severe cases with pre-infection samples were judged to be necessary. Contracting CD4+ clones were found mainly in CM and EM memory subsets, while CD8+ clones were enriched in EMRA. Balanced CD4/CD8 phenotypes were observed for clones contracting from day 15 to 85, whereas a bias towards CD4+ was observed for a second wave of clones expanding from day 15 to 37. Whether the second-wave clones peaking on day 37 were SARS-CoV-2 specific was not confirmed.

The instrument given in TCRdb is Illumina NovaSeq 6000. TCRalpha and TCRbeta cDNA libraries were built by 5'RACE with constant-segment primers, adding sample barcodes and unique molecular identifiers. RNA was extracted from every sample with Trizol reagent. Library amplification was performed in two PCR steps, and a second sample barcode and Illumina TruSeq adapters were introduced in the second step. Libraries were sequenced on an Illumina NovaSeq with 2 x 150 bp paired-end reads. The study's processing was this. Demultiplexing of reads and collapsing into UMI-guided consensus sequences were performed with migec v1.2.7. Using mixcr v2.1.11, the UMI consensuses were aligned to TRA and TRB V and J templates and assembled into clonotypes. Expanded or contracted clonotypes were those called significant by both edgeR and NoisET, with noise models trained on biological replicates. For edgeR calls, the thresholds were a false discovery rate-adjusted p below 0.01 and a log2 fold-change of 1. As an exploratory analysis of dynamics, max-normalized trajectories of the 1000 most abundant clonotypes were examined by PCA with hierarchical clustering. The CD4 or CD8 phenotype of responding clones was assigned using the separately sequenced CD4+ and CD8+ repertoires. TCRdb trimmed public reads at Q25 via fastp, called clones via MiXCR and kept in-frame beta chains. CDR3 protein sequences are deduplicated, and each keeps its most common genes and DNA. These V and J calls derive from TCRdb rather than the authors' analysis. Within this sample are about 320,000 distinct CDR3 sequences, with about 13% of them counted one time only. Jointly, the top ten make up roughly a fifth of the sample.

PBMCs were isolated by Ficoll-Paque density gradient centrifugation. The rearranged chain carries TRBV7-9 and TRBJ2-3; a stretch of 8 junction bases matches TRBD2. The TCR originated in a man aged 18 to 30 who had mild COVID-19 (a few samples of this study predate the infection). The sample titles of this study are shuffled in the database, so cell type and time point are left out; the donor was told from shared clones. Sequencing was performed on PBMCs or a T cell subset sorted from them (not recorded which). The CDR3 is CASSFREGSTDTQYF. The DNA sequence is as follows: TGTGCCAGCAGCTTTCGGGAGGGTAGCACAGATACGCAGTATTTT.